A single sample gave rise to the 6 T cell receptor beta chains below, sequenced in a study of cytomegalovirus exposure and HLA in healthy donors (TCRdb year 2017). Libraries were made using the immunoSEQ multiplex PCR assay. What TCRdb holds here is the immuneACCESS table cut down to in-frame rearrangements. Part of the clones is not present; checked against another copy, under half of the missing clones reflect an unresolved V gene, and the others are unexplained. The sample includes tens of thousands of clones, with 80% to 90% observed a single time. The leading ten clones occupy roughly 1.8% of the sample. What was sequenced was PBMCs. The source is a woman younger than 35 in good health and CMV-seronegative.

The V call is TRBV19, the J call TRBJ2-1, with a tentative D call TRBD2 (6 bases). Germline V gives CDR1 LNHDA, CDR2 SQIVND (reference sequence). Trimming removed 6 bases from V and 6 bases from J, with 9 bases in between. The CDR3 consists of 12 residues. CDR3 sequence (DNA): TGTGCCAGTAGCGGGGGTTTCAATGAGCAGTTCTTC. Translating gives CASSGGFNEQFF. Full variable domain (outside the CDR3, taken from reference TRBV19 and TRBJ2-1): DGGITQSPKYLFRKEGQNVTLSCEQNLNHDAMYWYRQDPGQGLRLIYYSQIVNDFQKGDIAEGYSVSREKKESFPLTVTSAQKNPTAFYLCASSGGFNEQFFGPGTRLTVL.

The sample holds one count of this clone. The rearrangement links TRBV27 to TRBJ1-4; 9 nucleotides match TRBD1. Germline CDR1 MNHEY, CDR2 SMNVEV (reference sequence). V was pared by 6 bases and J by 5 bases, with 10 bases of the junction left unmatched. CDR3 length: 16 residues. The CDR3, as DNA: TGTGCCAGCAGATCGGGGGCCGGGACAGGGAATGAAAAACTGTTTTTT. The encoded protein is CASRSGAGTGNEKLFF.

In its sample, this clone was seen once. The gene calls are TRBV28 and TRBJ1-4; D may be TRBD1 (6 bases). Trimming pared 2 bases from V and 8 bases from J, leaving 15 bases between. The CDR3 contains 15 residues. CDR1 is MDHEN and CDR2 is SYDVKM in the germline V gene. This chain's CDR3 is CASSLLRDTKEKLFF. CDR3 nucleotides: TGTGCCAGCAGTTTACTCCGGGACACAAAGGAAAAACTGTTTTTT.

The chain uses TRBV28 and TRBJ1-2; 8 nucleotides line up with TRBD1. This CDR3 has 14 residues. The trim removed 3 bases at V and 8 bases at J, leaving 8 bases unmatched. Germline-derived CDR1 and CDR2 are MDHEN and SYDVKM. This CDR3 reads CASSFLDRVGGYTF. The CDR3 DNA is TGTGCCAGCAGTTTCCTGGACAGGGTAGGCGGCTACACCTTC.

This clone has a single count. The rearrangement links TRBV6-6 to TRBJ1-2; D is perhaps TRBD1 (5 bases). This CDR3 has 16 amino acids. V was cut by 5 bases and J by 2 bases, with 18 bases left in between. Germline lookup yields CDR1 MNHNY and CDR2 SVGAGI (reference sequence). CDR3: CASSPRQKTTNYGYTF. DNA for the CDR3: TGTGCCAGCAGTCCTCGACAGAAGACCACCAACTATGGCTACACCTTC.

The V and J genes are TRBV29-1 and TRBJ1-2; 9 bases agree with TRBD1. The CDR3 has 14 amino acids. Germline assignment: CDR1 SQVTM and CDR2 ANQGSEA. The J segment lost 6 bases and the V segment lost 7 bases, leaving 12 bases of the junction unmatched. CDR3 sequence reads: CSALGTGKLNGYTF. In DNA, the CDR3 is TGCAGCGCTCTCGGGACAGGGAAGTTGAATGGCTACACCTTC.